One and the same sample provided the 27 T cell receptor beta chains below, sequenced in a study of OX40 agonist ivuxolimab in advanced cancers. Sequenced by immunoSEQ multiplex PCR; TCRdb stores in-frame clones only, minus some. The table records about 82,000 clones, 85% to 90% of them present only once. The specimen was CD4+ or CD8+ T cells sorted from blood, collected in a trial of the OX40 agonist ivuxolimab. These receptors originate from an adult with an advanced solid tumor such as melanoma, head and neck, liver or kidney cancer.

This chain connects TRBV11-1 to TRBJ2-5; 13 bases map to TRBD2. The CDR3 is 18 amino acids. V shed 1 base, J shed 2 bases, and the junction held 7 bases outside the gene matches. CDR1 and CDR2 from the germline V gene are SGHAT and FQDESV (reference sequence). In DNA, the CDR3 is TGTGCCAGCAGCTTAGGAGGGACTAGCGGGACCCCACAAGAGACCCAGTACTTC. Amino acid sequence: CASSLGGTSGTPQETQYF. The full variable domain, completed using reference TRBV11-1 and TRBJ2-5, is EAEVAQSPRYKITEKSQAVAFWCDPISGHATLYWYRQILGQGPELLVQFQDESVVDDSQLPKDRFSAERLKGVDSTLKIQPAELGDSAMYLCASSLGGTSGTPQETQYFGPGTRLLVL.

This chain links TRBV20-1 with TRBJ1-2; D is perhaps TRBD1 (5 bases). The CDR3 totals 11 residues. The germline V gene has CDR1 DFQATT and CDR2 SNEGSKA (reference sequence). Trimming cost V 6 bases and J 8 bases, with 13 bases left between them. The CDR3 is CSALGDGGYTF. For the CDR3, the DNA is TGCAGTGCCCTCGGGGACGGAGGCTACACCTTC.

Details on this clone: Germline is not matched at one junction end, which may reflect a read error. This CDR3 is CASSVQGASYNEQFF. CDR3 DNA sequence: TGTGCTAGCAGCGTACAGGGGGCTTCCTACAATGAGCAGTTCTTC. The rearrangement links TRBV7-7 to TRBJ2-1, with 9 bases lining up with TRBD1. CDR3 size: 15 residues. CDR1 is SSHAT and CDR2 is FNYEAQ in the germline V gene (reference sequence).

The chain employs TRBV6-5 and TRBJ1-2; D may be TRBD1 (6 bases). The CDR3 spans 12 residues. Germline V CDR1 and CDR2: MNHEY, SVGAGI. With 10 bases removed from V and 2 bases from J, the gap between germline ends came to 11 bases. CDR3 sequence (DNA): TGTGCCACCCGAGGGGGGAACTATGGCTACACCTTC. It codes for CATRGGNYGYTF.

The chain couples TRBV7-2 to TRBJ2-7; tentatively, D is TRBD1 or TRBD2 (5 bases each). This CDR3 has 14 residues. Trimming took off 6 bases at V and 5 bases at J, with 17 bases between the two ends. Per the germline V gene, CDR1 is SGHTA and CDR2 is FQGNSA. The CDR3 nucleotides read TGTGCCAGCAGGCAGTATAGGGGAGACCACGAGCAGTACTTC. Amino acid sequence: CASRQYRGDHEQYF.

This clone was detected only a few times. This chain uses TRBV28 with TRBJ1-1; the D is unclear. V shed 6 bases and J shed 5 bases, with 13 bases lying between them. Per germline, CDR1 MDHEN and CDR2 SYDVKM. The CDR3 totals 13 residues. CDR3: CASSAKGRTEAFF. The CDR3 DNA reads TGTGCCAGCAGCGCGAAGGGTCGTACTGAAGCTTTCTTT. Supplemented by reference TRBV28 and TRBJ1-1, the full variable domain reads DVKVTQSSRYLVKRTGEKVFLECVQDMDHENMFWYRQDPGLGLRLIYFSYDVKMKEKGDIPEGYSVSREKKERFSLILESASTNQTSMYLCASSAKGRTEAFFGQGTRLTVV.

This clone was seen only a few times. CDR3 sequence: CASSASGTGASEQYF. The DNA for the CDR3 is TGTGCCAGCAGTGCCTCCGGGACAGGGGCGTCCGAGCAGTACTTC. The chain employs TRBV6-1 and TRBJ2-7; 10 bases agree with TRBD1. With 4 bases clipped from V and 6 bases from J, the junction kept 9 bases outside the gene matches. Per the germline V gene, CDR1 is MNHNS and CDR2 is SASEGT. This CDR3 is 15 amino acids long.

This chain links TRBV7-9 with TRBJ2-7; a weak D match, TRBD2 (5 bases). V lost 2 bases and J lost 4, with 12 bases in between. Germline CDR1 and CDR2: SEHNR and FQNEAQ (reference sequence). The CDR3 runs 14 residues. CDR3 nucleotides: TGTGCCAGCAGCTTACTGGGGAGTACGTACGAGCAGTACTTC. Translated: CASSLLGSTYEQYF.

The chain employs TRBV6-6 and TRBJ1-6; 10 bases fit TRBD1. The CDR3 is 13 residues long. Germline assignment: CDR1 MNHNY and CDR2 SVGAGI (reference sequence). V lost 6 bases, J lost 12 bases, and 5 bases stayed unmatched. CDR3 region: CASSRDRGIPLHF. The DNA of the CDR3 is TGTGCCAGCAGCCGGGACAGGGGTATACCCCTCCACTTT.

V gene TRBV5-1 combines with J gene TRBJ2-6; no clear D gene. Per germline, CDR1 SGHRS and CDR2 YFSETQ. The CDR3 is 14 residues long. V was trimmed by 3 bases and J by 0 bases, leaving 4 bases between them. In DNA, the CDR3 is TGCGCCAGCAGCTGGGACTCTGGGGCCAACGTCCTGACTTTC. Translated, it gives CASSWDSGANVLTF.

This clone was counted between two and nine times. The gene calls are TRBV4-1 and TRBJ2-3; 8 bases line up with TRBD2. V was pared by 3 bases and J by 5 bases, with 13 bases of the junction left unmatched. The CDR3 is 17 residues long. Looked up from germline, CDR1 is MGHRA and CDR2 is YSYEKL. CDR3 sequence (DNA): TGCGCCAGCAGCCATCCACTAGCGGAACCCCCGGGAGATACGCAGTATTTT. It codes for CASSHPLAEPPGDTQYF.

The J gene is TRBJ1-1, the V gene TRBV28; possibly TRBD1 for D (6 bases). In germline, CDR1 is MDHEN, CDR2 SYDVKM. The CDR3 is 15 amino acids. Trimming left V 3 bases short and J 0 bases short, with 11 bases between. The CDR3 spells CASSLAGDMNTEAFF. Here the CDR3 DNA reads TGTGCCAGCAGTTTGGCAGGGGACATGAACACTGAAGCTTTCTTT.

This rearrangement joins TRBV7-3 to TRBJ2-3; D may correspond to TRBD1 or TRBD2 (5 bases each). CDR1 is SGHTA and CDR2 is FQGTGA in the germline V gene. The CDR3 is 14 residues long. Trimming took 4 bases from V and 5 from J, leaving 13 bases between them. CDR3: CASSSQGSEDTQYF. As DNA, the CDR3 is TGTGCCAGCAGCTCGCAGGGTAGCGAAGATACGCAGTATTTT. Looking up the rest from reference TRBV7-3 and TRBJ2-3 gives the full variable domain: GAGVSQTPSNKVTEKGKYVELRCDPISGHTALYWYRQSLGQGPEFLIYFQGTGAADDSGLPNDRFFAVRPEGSVSTLKIQRTERGDSAVYLCASSSQGSEDTQYFGPGTRLTVL.

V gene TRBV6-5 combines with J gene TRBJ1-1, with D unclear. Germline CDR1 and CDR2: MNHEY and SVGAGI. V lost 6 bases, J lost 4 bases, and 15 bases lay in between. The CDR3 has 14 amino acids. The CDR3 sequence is CASSIYGVGTEAFF. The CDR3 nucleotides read TGTGCCAGCAGCATCTATGGGGTTGGCACTGAAGCTTTCTTT.

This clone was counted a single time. In nucleotides, the CDR3 is TGCGCCAGCAGCATAGACGGGAACTCCTACGAGCAGTACTTC. Protein sequence: CASSIDGNSYEQYF. The chain joins TRBV5-1 to TRBJ2-7; D may be TRBD2 (5 bases). Per germline, CDR1 SGHRS and CDR2 YFSETQ. V lost 4 bases and J lost 0, with 11 bases in between. The CDR3 extends over 14 amino acids.

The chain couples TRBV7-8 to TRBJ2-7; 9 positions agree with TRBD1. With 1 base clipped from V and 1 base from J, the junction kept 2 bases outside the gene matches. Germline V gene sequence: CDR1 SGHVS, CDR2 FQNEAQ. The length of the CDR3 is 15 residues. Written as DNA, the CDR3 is TGTGCCAGCAGCTTAGGACAGGGGGGATCCTACGAGCAGTACTTC. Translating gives CASSLGQGGSYEQYF. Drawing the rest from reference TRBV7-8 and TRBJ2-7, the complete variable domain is GAGVSQSPRYKVAKRGQDVALRCDPISGHVSLFWYQQALGQGPEFLTYFQNEAQLDKSGLPSDRFFAERPEGSVSTLKIQRTQQEDSAVYLCASSLGQGGSYEQYFGPGTRLTVT.

In DNA, the CDR3 is TGCGCCAGCAGCTTGGCTCCTCAAGAGACCCAGTACTTC. Translated: CASSLAPQETQYF. The V and J genes are TRBV5-1 and TRBJ2-5; the D is unclear. Germline V CDR1 and CDR2: SGHRS, YFSETQ. Trimming stripped 0 bases from V and 2 bases from J, with 5 bases between. CDR3 size: 13 residues.

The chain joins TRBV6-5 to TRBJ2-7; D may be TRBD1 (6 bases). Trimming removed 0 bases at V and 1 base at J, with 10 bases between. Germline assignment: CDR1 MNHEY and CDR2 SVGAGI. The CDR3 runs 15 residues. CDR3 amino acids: CASSYSGTSSYEQYF. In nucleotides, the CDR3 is TGTGCCAGCAGTTACTCGGGGACATCTTCCTACGAGCAGTACTTC.

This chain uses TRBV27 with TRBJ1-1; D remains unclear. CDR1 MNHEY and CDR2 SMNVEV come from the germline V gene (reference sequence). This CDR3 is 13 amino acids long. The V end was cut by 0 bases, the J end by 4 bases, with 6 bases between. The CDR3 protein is CASSLSGFTEAFF. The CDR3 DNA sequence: TGTGCCAGCAGTTTATCTGGGTTCACTGAAGCTTTCTTT.

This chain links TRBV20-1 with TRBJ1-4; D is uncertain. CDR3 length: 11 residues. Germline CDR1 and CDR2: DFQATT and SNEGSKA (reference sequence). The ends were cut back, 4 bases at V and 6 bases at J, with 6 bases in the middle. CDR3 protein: CSATSDEKLFF. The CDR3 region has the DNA TGCAGTGCTACATCGGATGAAAAACTGTTTTTT.

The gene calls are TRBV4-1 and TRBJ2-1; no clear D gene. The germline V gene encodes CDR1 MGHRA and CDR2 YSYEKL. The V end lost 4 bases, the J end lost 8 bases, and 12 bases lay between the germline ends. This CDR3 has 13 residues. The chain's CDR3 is CASSLQLIDEQFF. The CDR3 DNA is TGCGCCAGCAGCCTACAGCTAATCGATGAGCAGTTCTTC.

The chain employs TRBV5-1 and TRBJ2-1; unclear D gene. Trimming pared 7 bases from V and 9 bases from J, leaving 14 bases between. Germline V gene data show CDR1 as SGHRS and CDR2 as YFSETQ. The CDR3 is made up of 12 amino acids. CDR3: CASQLSGTEQFF. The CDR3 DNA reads TGCGCCAGCCAGCTTTCCGGCACTGAGCAGTTCTTC. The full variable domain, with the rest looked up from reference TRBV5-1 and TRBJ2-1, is KAGVTQTPRYLIKTRGQQVTLSCSPISGHRSVSWYQQTPGQGLQFLFEYFSETQRNKGNFPGRFSGRQFSNSRSEMNVSTLELGDSALYLCASQLSGTEQFFGPGTRLTVL.

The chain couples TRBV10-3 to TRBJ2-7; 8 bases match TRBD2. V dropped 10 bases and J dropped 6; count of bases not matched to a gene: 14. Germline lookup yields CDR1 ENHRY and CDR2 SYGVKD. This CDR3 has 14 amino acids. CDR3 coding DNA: TGTGCCAGCCGGCCGGGACTAGATCTGGGCGAGCAGTACTTC. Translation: CASRPGLDLGEQYF.

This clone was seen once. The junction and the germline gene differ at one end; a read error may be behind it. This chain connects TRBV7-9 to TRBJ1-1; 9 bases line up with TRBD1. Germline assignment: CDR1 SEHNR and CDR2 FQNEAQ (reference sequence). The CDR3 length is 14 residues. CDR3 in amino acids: CASSYDRGNAEAFF. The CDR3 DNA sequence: TGTGCCAGCAGTTACGACAGGGGGAACGCTGAAGCTTTCTTT.

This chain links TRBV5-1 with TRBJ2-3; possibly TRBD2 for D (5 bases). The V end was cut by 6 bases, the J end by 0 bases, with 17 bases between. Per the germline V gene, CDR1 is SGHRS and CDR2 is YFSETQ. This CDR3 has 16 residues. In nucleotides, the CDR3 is TGCGCCAGCACTCCTCGTGAGGGTGACAGCACAGATACGCAGTATTTT. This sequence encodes CASTPREGDSTDTQYF.

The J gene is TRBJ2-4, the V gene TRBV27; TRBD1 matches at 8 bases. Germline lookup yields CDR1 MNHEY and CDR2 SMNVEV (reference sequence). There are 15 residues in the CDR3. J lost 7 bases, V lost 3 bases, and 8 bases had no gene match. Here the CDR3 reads CASSFRGQGGNIQYF. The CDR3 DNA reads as TGTGCCAGCAGTTTCCGCGGACAGGGCGGCAACATTCAGTACTTC.

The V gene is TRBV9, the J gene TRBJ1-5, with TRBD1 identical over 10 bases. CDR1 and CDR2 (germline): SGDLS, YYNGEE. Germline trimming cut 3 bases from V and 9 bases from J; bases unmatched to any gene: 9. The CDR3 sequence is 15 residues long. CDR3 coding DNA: TGTGCCAGCAGCGAGAGGGGGGACAGGGGTTCGCCCCAGCATTTT. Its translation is CASSERGDRGSPQHF.